This TCR beta chain was sequenced in a study of STAT5B mutations in CD4+ large granular lymphocyte leukemia. Study outcomes and limitations: Main leukemic clonotypes were patient-specific, but approximately 25% appeared at low frequency elsewhere.

Germline CDR1 is SGHRS and CDR2 is YFSETQ. V lost 0 bases, J lost 5 bases, and 7 bases stayed unmatched. The CDR3 is 16 amino acids. Concerning this clone itself: Its target is not known.

This table comes from immunoSEQ multiplex PCR, and its TCRdb copy is limited to in-frame clones, with some not included. This sample yields more than 35,000 clones, of which over 75% are seen a single time; roughly 1.2% belongs to the top ten. The J gene is TRBJ1-1, the V gene TRBV5-1; 10 nucleotides agree with TRBD1. This receptor was identified in a human donor in good health. The sample comprised CD4+ T cells from blood buffy coats. CDR3 sequence (DNA): TGCGCCAGCAGCTTGGACCTCGGGACAGGGGTTACTGAAGCTTTCTTT. As protein: CASSLDLGTGVTEAFF. Complete variable domain (other parts from reference TRBV5-1 and TRBJ1-1): KAGVTQTPRYLIKTRGQQVTLSCSPISGHRSVSWYQQTPGQGLQFLFEYFSETQRNKGNFPGRFSGRQFSNSRSEMNVSTLELGDSALYLCASSLDLGTGVTEAFFGQGTRLTVV.